This is a list of T cell receptor beta chains from one sample in a study of blood T cell repertoires in COVID-19. Profiled with immunoSEQ multiplex PCR; TCRdb holds only in-frame clones, not every one. Counted here are approximately 230,000 clones, roughly 88% occurring once; the ten biggest clones make up roughly 6.7%. Sequences were obtained from peripheral blood. The origin of the receptors is a woman under 40 with COVID-19, enrolled during active disease. CDR3s include the opening cysteine and the closing phenylalanine or tryptophan. D genes are given only for firm matches. Clone sizes are given selectively: once, few, many, or a class where the clone is expanded.

j_gene | v_gene | d_gene | abundance | CDR3aa | CDR3nt
TRBJ2-5 | TRBV7-6 | TRBD2 | - | CASSLPTPLAGGEETQYF | TGTGCCAGCAGCTTACCCACTCCTCTAGCGGGGGGGGAAGAGACCCAGTACTTC
TRBJ2-1 | TRBV24-1 | TRBD2 | - | CATSENPGLAGRENEQFF | TGTGCCACCAGTGAAAATCCGGGACTAGCGGGGCGAGAGAATGAGCAGTTCTTC
TRBJ1-1 | TRBV5-8 | - | - | CASSLLREVSEAFF | TGTGCCAGCAGCTTGTTGCGGGAAGTTTCTGAAGCTTTCTTT
TRBJ1-5 | TRBV7-2 | TRBD1 | - | CASSLYGRGLGQPQHF | TGTGCCAGCAGCTTATACGGCAGGGGGCTAGGTCAGCCCCAGCATTTT
TRBJ1-1 | TRBV3-1/TRBV3-2 | TRBD1 | - | CASSQSIHRTGQLNTEAFF | TGTGCCAGCAGCCAATCGATCCACAGGACAGGGCAACTGAACACTGAAGCTTTCTTT
TRBJ1-6 | TRBV7-2 | TRBD1 | - | CASSGGQGRSPLHF | TGTGCCAGCAGCGGCGGACAGGGAAGGTCACCCCTCCACTTT
TRBJ1-4 | TRBV9 | TRBD1 | - | CASSPRTGTNEKLFF | TGTGCCAGCAGCCCCCGGACAGGGACTAATGAAAAACTGTTTTTT
TRBJ1-2 | TRBV5-5 | - | - | CASSLPTGGYGYTF | TGTGCCAGCAGCTTACCGACGGGGGGTTATGGCTACACCTTC
TRBJ1-5 | TRBV3-1/TRBV3-2 | TRBD1 | - | CASSATGGPEPQHF | TGTGCCAGCAGTGCTACAGGGGGCCCGGAGCCCCAGCATTTT
TRBJ2-5 | TRBV24-1 | - | - | CATSPPPPEETQYF | TGTGCCACCAGCCCCCCGCCCCCTGAGGAGACCCAGTACTTC
TRBJ1-2 | TRBV29-1 | - | - | CSALGADYGYTF | TGCAGCGCCCTTGGGGCGGACTATGGCTACACCTTC
TRBJ2-1 | TRBV2 | TRBD1 | - | CATKTGRFFSSYNEQFF | TGTGCCACGAAGACAGGGCGGTTTTTTAGCTCCTACAATGAGCAGTTCTTC
TRBJ1-5 | TRBV6-5 | - | few | CASSSYGGRGFQPQHF | TGTGCCAGCAGTTCCTATGGAGGGAGAGGGTTTCAGCCCCAGCATTTT
TRBJ2-7 | TRBV5-4 | TRBD1 | - | CASREGQGSSYEQYF | TGTGCCAGCAGGGAGGGACAGGGGAGCTCCTACGAGCAGTACTTC
TRBJ2-1 | TRBV7-2 | TRBD2 | - | CASSLSWLAGNNEQFF | TGTGCCAGCAGCTTAAGTTGGCTAGCGGGGAATAATGAGCAGTTCTTC